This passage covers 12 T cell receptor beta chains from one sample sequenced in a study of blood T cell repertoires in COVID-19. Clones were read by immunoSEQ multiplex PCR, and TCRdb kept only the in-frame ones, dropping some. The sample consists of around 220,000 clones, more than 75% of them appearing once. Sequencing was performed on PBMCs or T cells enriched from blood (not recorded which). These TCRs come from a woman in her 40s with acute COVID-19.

This CDR3 reads CASSLDSWNTEAFF. The CDR3 nucleotides read TGTGCCAGCAGCTTGGACAGTTGGAACACTGAAGCTTTCTTT. This sequence joins TRBV7-9 and TRBJ1-1, with a weak D call TRBD1 (6 bases). V lost 3 bases and J lost 1, with 9 bases in between. Germline CDR1 SEHNR, CDR2 FQNEAQ (reference sequence). The CDR3 runs 14 residues.

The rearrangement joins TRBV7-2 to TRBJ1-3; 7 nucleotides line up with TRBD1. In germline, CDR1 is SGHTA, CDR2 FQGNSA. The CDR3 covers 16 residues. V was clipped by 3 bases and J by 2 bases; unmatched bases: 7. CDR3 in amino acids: CASSFTGARAGNTIYF. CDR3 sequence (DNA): TGTGCCAGCAGCTTCACAGGGGCCAGGGCTGGAAACACCATATATTTT. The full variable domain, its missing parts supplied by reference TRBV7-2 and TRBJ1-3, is GAGVSQSPSNKVTEKGKDVELRCDPISGHTALYWYRQSLGQGLEFLIYFQGNSAPDKSGLPSDRFSAERTGGSVSTLTIQRTQQEDSAVYLCASSFTGARAGNTIYFGEGSWLTVV.

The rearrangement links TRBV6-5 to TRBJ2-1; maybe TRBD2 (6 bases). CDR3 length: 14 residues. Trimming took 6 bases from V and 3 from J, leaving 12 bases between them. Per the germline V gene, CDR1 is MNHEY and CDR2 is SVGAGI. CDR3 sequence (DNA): TGTGCCAGCAGGCCGGCGGGACTCTACAATGAGCAGTTCTTC. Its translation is CASRPAGLYNEQFF.

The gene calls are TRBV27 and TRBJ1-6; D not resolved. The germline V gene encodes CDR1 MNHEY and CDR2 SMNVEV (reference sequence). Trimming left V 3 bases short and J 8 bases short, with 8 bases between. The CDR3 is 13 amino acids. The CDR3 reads CASSLTNYSPLHF. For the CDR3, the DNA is TGTGCCAGCAGTTTGACAAATTATTCACCCCTCCACTTT.

CDR3 DNA sequence: TGCGCCAGCAGCATGGACTACACAGATACGCAGTATTTT. Its translation is CASSMDYTDTQYF. The chain couples TRBV5-1 to TRBJ2-3; D may be TRBD2 (6 bases). V shed 4 bases and J shed 2 bases, with 8 bases lying between them. CDR3 length: 13 residues. Germline V gene sequence: CDR1 SGHRS, CDR2 YFSETQ.

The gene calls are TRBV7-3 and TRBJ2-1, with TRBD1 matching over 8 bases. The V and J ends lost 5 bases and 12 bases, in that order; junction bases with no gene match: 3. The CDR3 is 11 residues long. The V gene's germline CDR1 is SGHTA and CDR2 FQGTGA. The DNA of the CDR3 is TGTGCCAGCAGCACCGGGACAGGGCAGTTCTTC. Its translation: CASSTGTGQFF. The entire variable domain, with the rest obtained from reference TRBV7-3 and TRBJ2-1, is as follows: GAGVSQTPSNKVTEKGKYVELRCDPISGHTALYWYRQSLGQGPEFLIYFQGTGAADDSGLPNDRFFAVRPEGSVSTLKIQRTERGDSAVYLCASSTGTGQFFGPGTRLTVL.

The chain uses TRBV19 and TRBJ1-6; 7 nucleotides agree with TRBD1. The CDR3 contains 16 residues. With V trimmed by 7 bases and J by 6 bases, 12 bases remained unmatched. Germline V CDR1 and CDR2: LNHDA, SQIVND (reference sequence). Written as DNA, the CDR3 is TGTGCCAGTATCGCCACAGGGGCCGCCGGTAATTCACCCCTCCACTTT. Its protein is CASIATGAAGNSPLHF.

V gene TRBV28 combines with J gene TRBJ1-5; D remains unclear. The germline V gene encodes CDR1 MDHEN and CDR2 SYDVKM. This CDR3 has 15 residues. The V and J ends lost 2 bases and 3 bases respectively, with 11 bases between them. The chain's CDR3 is CASSLAGSNNQPQHF. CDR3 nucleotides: TGTGCCAGCAGTTTAGCCGGGAGTAACAATCAGCCCCAGCATTTT.

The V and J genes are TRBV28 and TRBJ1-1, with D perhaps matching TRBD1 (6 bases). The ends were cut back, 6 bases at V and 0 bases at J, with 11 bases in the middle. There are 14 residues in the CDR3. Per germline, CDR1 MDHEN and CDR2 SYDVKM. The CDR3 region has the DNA TGTGCCAGCAGGGACACAGGGTTGAACACTGAAGCTTTCTTT. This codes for CASRDTGLNTEAFF.

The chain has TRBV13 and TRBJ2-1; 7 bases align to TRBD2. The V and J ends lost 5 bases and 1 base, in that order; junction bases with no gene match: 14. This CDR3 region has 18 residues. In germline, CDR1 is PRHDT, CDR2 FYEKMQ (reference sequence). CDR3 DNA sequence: TGTGCCAGCAGCCCACGTTTTGAGCGGGGCCAATCCTACAATGAGCAGTTCTTC. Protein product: CASSPRFERGQSYNEQFF.

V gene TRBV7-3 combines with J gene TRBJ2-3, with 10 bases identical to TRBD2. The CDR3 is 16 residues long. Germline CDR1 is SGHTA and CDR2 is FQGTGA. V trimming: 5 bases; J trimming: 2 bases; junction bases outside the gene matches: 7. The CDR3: CASSLRAGGVTDTQYF. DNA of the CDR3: TGTGCCAGCAGCCTTAGAGCGGGAGGGGTCACAGATACGCAGTATTTT.

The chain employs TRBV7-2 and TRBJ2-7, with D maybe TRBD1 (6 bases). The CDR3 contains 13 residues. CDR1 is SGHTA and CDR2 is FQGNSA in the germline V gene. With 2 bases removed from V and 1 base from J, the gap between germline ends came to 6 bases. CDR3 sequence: CASSLRGSYEQYF. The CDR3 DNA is TGTGCCAGCAGCTTAAGGGGGTCCTACGAGCAGTACTTC.